What follows are 18 T cell receptor beta chains derived from one specimen sequenced in a study of patients and donors after allogeneic stem cell transplantation. A single record per CDR3 protein comes from TCRdb applying MiXCR to the RT-PCR reads. Among over 350,000 distinct CDR3 sequences listed, roughly 17% were seen once. Sequenced sample: blood, either unsorted or a sorted T cell fraction (not recorded which). The receptor source for this set is a human donor who was either an allogeneic HSCT recipient or a stem cell or donor lymphocyte infusion donor (not recorded which). It is not recorded whose cells these are; they may come from a transplant donor.

This clonotype was seen a few times. V and J are TRBV20-1 and TRBJ2-4; D is uncertain. This CDR3 spans 13 amino acids. V lost 4 bases to trimming and J lost 2 bases, with 9 bases between them. In germline, CDR1 is DFQATT, CDR2 SNEGSKA (reference sequence). For the CDR3, the DNA is TGCAGTGCTACGTCAGGTTCCAAAAACATTCAGTACTTC. Translated, it gives CSATSGSKNIQYF.

A few counts support this clonotype. The V call is TRBV7-8, the J call TRBJ2-1; D is uncertain. CDR1 and CDR2 from the germline V gene are SGHVS and FQNEAQ. The V and J ends lost 5 bases and 3 bases respectively, with 11 bases between them. The CDR3 is 14 amino acids. CDR3 bases: TGTGCCAGCAGCCCCCTTACAAACTACAATGAGCAGTTCTTC. Translation: CASSPLTNYNEQFF.

Only a few counts were recorded for this clonotype. J is TRBJ1-4 and V is TRBV20-1; D gene ambiguous. The germline V and J ends were trimmed by 3 bases and 0 bases, with 17 bases remaining between them. The length of the CDR3 is 17 residues. Germline V gene lookup returns CDR1 DFQATT and CDR2 SNEGSKA (reference sequence). This chain's CDR3 is CSARVPAIRATNEKLFF. CDR3 bases: TGCAGTGCTAGGGTTCCAGCCATTAGAGCAACTAATGAAAAACTGTTTTTT.

The chain uses TRBV25-1 and TRBJ2-3; the D is unclear. The CDR3 loop spans 11 amino acids. With 7 bases removed from V and 4 bases from J, the gap between germline ends came to 6 bases. CDR1 is MGHDK and CDR2 is SYGVNS in the germline V gene. The chain's CDR3 is CASTSSDTQYF. CDR3 in DNA: TGTGCCAGCACCTCTTCAGATACGCAGTATTTT.

This clonotype was counted between two and nine times. This CDR3 reads CSAYRDRGTAKNIQYF. In DNA, the CDR3 is TGCAGTGCCTACCGGGACAGAGGGACAGCCAAAAACATTCAGTACTTC. The rearrangement joins TRBV20-1 to TRBJ2-4; 7 positions agree with TRBD1. This CDR3 comprises 16 residues. Trimming at V came to 6 bases and at J to 0 bases, leaving 11 bases not matched to a gene. Germline V gene lookup returns CDR1 DFQATT and CDR2 SNEGSKA (reference sequence).

This chain connects TRBV7-2 to TRBJ2-7; D unresolved. The germline V and J ends were trimmed by 0 bases and 2 bases, with 5 bases remaining between them. Germline CDR1 and CDR2: SGHTA and FQGNSA. This CDR3 has 13 residues. The CDR3 here is CASSLAQTYEQYF. The CDR3 DNA reads TGTGCCAGCAGCTTAGCACAAACCTACGAGCAGTACTTC.

In its sample, this clonotype was seen a few times. The chain uses TRBV13 and TRBJ2-5; D call uncertain. This CDR3 region has 14 residues. Between the trimmed V and J ends, which lost 5 bases and 3 bases, there was a span of 13 bases. The V gene's germline CDR1 is PRHDT and CDR2 FYEKMQ (reference sequence). As DNA, the CDR3 is TGTGCCAGCAGCCTCCTGTTACTCGAAGAGACCCAGTACTTC. This gives the protein CASSLLLLEETQYF.

The genes are TRBV15 and TRBJ2-3; no firm D call. Germline CDR1 and CDR2: LNHNV and YYDKDF (reference sequence). V dropped 0 bases and J dropped 0 bases, with 10 bases sitting between them. The CDR3 has 16 residues. The CDR3 nucleotides are TGTGCCACCAGCAGAGATCCCACTAAGAGCACAGATACGCAGTATTTT. Its translation: CATSRDPTKSTDTQYF.

This clonotype has ten or more counts. The chain carries TRBV5-1 and TRBJ2-3, with D possibly being TRBD2 (5 bases). The CDR3 is 14 amino acids. Germline V CDR1 and CDR2: SGHRS, YFSETQ. V lost 0 bases to trimming and J lost 2 bases, with 7 bases between them. Here the CDR3 reads CASSLAADTDTQYF. CDR3 DNA: TGCGCCAGCAGCTTGGCAGCGGACACAGATACGCAGTATTTT.

The table lists this clonotype with a few counts. The gene calls are TRBV5-1 and TRBJ1-6; D not certain. Germline V gives CDR1 SGHRS, CDR2 YFSETQ. Trimming removed 2 bases at V and 5 bases at J, with 8 bases between. CDR3 size: 14 residues. CDR3 residues: CASSLNRNNSPLHF. As DNA, the CDR3 is TGCGCCAGCAGCTTAAACAGAAATAATTCACCCCTCCACTTT.

The table lists this clonotype with a few counts. The gene calls are TRBV7-3 and TRBJ2-1; D may be TRBD2 (5 bases). With 3 bases removed from V and 2 bases from J, the gap between germline ends came to 11 bases. This CDR3 has 15 residues. Germline CDR1 and CDR2: SGHTA and FQGTGA. Here the CDR3 DNA reads TGTGCCAGCAGCTTCGGCGGGTCCGCCTACAATGAGCAGTTCTTC. This sequence encodes CASSFGGSAYNEQFF.

This clonotype has more than one count but fewer than ten. V and J are TRBV5-1 and TRBJ2-3; 9 bases align to TRBD1. Germline values: CDR1 SGHRS, CDR2 YFSETQ. V was clipped by 1 base and J by 6 bases; unmatched bases: 6. The CDR3 has 15 residues. The CDR3 nucleotides are TGCGCCAGCAGCTTGTGGGACAGGGACCTCGATACGCAGTATTTT. It codes for CASSLWDRDLDTQYF.

The sample holds one count of this clonotype. The chain links TRBV19 to TRBJ2-1; 8 positions agree with TRBD2. The germline V gene has CDR1 LNHDA and CDR2 SQIVND (reference sequence). V lost 6 bases, J lost 5 bases, and 6 bases stayed unmatched. The CDR3 sequence is 14 residues long. The CDR3 DNA reads as TGTGCCAGTAGGACAGCGGGAGAACACAATGAGCAGTTCTTC. Translated: CASRTAGEHNEQFF.

V usage is TRBV7-7 and J usage is TRBJ2-5; 7 bases map to TRBD1. Per the germline V gene, CDR1 is SSHAT and CDR2 is FNYEAQ (reference sequence). The CDR3 spans 14 residues. J gave up 5 bases and V 3 bases, and 6 bases lay outside the gene matches. CDR3 residues: CASSFRQGGETQYF. CDR3 bases: TGTGCCAGCAGCTTTCGACAGGGCGGGGAGACCCAGTACTTC.

The rearrangement joins TRBV9 to TRBJ2-3, with D perhaps TRBD1 (5 bases). V was cut by 6 bases and J by 3 bases, with 14 bases left in between. Germline V gives CDR1 SGDLS, CDR2 YYNGEE. This CDR3 region has 14 residues. The DNA for the CDR3 is TGTGCCAGCAACAGGCCAGGGATTACAGATACGCAGTATTTT. It is translated as CASNRPGITDTQYF.

This clonotype has more than one count but fewer than ten. V gene TRBV12-5 combines with J gene TRBJ1-1; D unresolved. V was cut by 5 bases and J by 7 bases, with 14 bases left in between. This CDR3 is built from 13 residues. Germline CDR1 and CDR2: LGHNT and FRNRAP. CDR3 DNA: TGTGCTAGTGGTGCCCCCTCAGGAGTTGAAGCTTTCTTT. Protein sequence: CASGAPSGVEAFF.

This clonotype was seen at least ten times. The V call is TRBV12-3 or TRBV12-4, the J call TRBJ2-1; D call uncertain. Between the trimmed V and J ends, which lost 9 bases and 0 bases, there was a span of 9 bases. The CDR3 runs to 13 residues. CDR3 sequence reads: CASKRNSYNEQFF. The CDR3 DNA reads as TGTGCCAGTAAACGAAACTCCTACAATGAGCAGTTCTTC.

This clonotype occurred many times. This chain links TRBV24-1 with TRBJ2-7; D is ambiguous. Germline V lookup: CDR1 KGHDR, CDR2 SFDVKD. V was pared by 3 bases and J by 3 bases, with 8 bases between. The CDR3 extends over 13 amino acids. CDR3 sequence reads: CATSDGTGYEQYF. CDR3 in DNA: TGTGCCACCAGTGATGGAACGGGCTACGAGCAGTACTTC.